The entry below gives a single T cell receptor beta chain sequence along with its context. Its antigen is unknown. These data belong to a study of tumor and adjacent non-tumor tissue in lung cancer. Findings and limits, study-wide: Patients with more diverse tumor TCRs had worse survival.

CDR1 is MGHDK and CDR2 is SYGVNS in the germline V gene. V gave up 5 bases and J gave up 5 bases; unmatched junction bases: 2. This CDR3 is 12 amino acids long. TCRbeta libraries were built with three rounds of nested PCR, modified from ARM-PCR. TCRdb reprocessed the multiplex PCR reads via MiXCR and lists one record per CDR3 protein. This sample has approximately 79,000 distinct CDR3 sequences, with 55% to 80% found just once. The template was RNA from unsorted bulk tissue. Newly diagnosed lung cancer patients had thoracic surgery in China, August–late 2014, without prior chemotherapy. What was sequenced was lung tumor tissue. This TCR derives from a woman in her 40s with non-small cell lung cancer. The chain employs TRBV25-1 and TRBJ2-7; 8 positions agree with TRBD2. Written as DNA, the CDR3 is TGTGCCAGCAGTACTAGCGGAGACGAGCAGTACTTC. Translating it yields CASSTSGDEQYF.